This section outlines one TCR beta chain sequence together with its context. Assay used: immunoSEQ multiplex PCR; TCRdb lists only in-frame clones, some missing. Here the sample spans roughly 83,000 clones, about 89% being singletons. These data come from a study of T cell changes during pregnancy in multiple sclerosis. The input for sequencing was PBMCs, taken in the first trimester of pregnancy. This sequence was found in a female donor in good health, serving as a control in a pregnancy study. Some clones in this sample may be carry-over from other donors' samples.

The DNA for the CDR3 is TGTGCCAGCGGGGACAGGGGGCGCAATGAGCAGTTCTTC. It translates to CASGDRGRNEQFF. This chain links TRBV2 with TRBJ2-1, with 12 bases aligning to TRBD1. V was pared by 8 bases and J by 6 bases, with 2 bases of the junction left unmatched. The CDR3 has 13 residues. Per germline, CDR1 SNHLY and CDR2 FYNNEI.